This passage covers 19 T cell receptor beta chains from one sample sequenced in a study of PD-1 blockade in classical Hodgkin lymphoma. Assay: immunoSEQ multiplex PCR; the TCRdb copy retains only in-frame clones and omits some. The profile shows about 15,000 clones, 70% to 90% of them singletons. Each patient's relapse followed autologous stem cell transplantation, and brentuximab vedotin exposure varied. The sample here was peripheral blood mononuclear cells (PBMCs), taken at baseline. Receptors originate from a human donor with classical Hodgkin lymphoma.

This chain joins TRBV7-8 and TRBJ2-2; 9 bases line up with TRBD2. The CDR3 contains 15 residues. J gave up 7 bases and V 5 bases, and 8 bases lay outside the gene matches. Germline loops: CDR1 SGHVS, CDR2 FQNEAQ. CDR3 DNA: TGTGCCAGCAGCCTGGGACTAGCTCTCGGCGGGGAGCTGTTTTTT. It encodes CASSLGLALGGELFF.

This clone turned up a few times. V gene TRBV23-1 combines with J gene TRBJ2-2; 14 bases align to TRBD2. TRBV23-1 is classed as an ORF, of uncertain function. Losses at the gene ends were 2 bases for V and 3 bases for J; bases not matched to a gene: 5. The CDR3 is 18 amino acids. Written as DNA, the CDR3 is TGCGCCAGCAGTCAAGGGGCGGGACTAGCGGGAGACACCGGGGAGCTGTTTTTT. It encodes CASSQGAGLAGDTGELFF.

This clone has a single count. This chain connects TRBV27 to TRBJ2-1; the match to TRBD1 covers 8 bases. V lost 5 bases, J lost 4 bases, and 10 bases stayed unmatched. The CDR3 totals 16 residues. Germline CDR1 MNHEY, CDR2 SMNVEV (reference sequence). CDR3 coding DNA: TGTGCCAGCAGTCCTAGGGGCAGGGGGCGGTACAATGAGCAGTTCTTC. Translation: CASSPRGRGRYNEQFF.

The chain joins TRBV11-3 to TRBJ1-3; no definite D call. V dropped 7 bases and J dropped 0 bases, with 10 bases sitting between them. The CDR3 sequence is 14 residues long. The germline V gene encodes CDR1 SGHNT and CDR2 YENEEA. The CDR3, as DNA: TGTGCCAGCAACCTGGGTTTCTCTGGAAACACCATATATTTT. Translation gives CASNLGFSGNTIYF.

This sequence joins TRBV7-9 and TRBJ2-7, with TRBD2 identical over 8 bases. V trimming: 3 bases; J trimming: 3 bases; junction bases outside the gene matches: 7. The CDR3 has 15 residues. Germline V lookup: CDR1 SEHNR, CDR2 FQNEAQ (reference sequence). The DNA for the CDR3 is TGTGCCAGCAGCTTTCCGGGAGGGAGATTCTACGAGCAGTACTTC. This encodes CASSFPGGRFYEQYF.

The V and J genes are TRBV11-2 and TRBJ2-3; D is perhaps TRBD2 (5 bases). V lost 0 bases and J 9 bases, leaving 13 bases between the germline ends. There are 14 residues in the CDR3. Germline CDR1 and CDR2: SGHAT and FQNNGV. The CDR3 region has the DNA TGTGCCAGCAGCTTAGAGCGGGCGCGCCCCACGCAGTATTTT. This encodes CASSLERARPTQYF.

This clone was seen a few times. The CDR3 here is CASTAGEAYEQYF. The DNA of the CDR3 is TGTGCCAGCACGGCGGGAGAGGCCTACGAGCAGTACTTC. This chain links TRBV28 with TRBJ2-7; TRBD2 agrees at 7 bases. The CDR3 is 13 residues long. With 7 bases clipped from V and 2 bases from J, the junction kept 5 bases outside the gene matches. The germline gives CDR1 MDHEN, CDR2 SYDVKM. The complete variable domain, with remaining parts taken from reference TRBV28 and TRBJ2-7, reads DVKVTQSSRYLVKRTGEKVFLECVQDMDHENMFWYRQDPGLGLRLIYFSYDVKMKEKGDIPEGYSVSREKKERFSLILESASTNQTSMYLCASTAGEAYEQYFGPGTRLTVT.

J is TRBJ2-1 and V is TRBV6-1; perhaps TRBD2 as D (5 bases). The length of the CDR3 is 16 residues. Germline CDR1 MNHNS, CDR2 SASEGT. V was shortened by 3 bases and J by 3 bases, with 15 bases between the two germline ends. DNA for the CDR3: TGTGCCAGCAGTGATAGAAGGAGGTCCCACTACAATGAGCAGTTCTTC. Translating gives CASSDRRRSHYNEQFF.

The V gene is TRBV6-5, the J gene TRBJ2-1; 11 nucleotides agree with TRBD2. After removal of 4 bases from V and 6 bases from J, the junction contained 5 bases not matched to a gene. Germline values: CDR1 MNHEY, CDR2 SVGAGI. CDR3 length: 15 amino acids. CDR3 region: CASSSTTSGANEQFF. The CDR3 nucleotides read TGTGCCAGCAGTTCTACGACTAGCGGGGCCAATGAGCAGTTCTTC.

The chain links TRBV2 to TRBJ2-7; D remains ambiguous. CDR3 length: 15 amino acids. The V end was cut by 3 bases, the J end by 1 base, with 13 bases between. Germline CDR1 reads SNHLY; CDR2 reads FYNNEI. CDR3 loop: CASSDPQQTSYEQYF. The CDR3 DNA is TGTGCCAGCAGTGACCCCCAGCAGACTTCCTACGAGCAGTACTTC.

The chain combines TRBV10-3 with TRBJ2-7; unclear D gene. Per the germline V gene, CDR1 is ENHRY and CDR2 is SYGVKD. The CDR3 has 14 residues. Deletions cut 0 bases from V and 6 bases from J, with 12 bases between. The CDR3 loop reads CAISESRVALEQYF. The CDR3 coding sequence is TGTGCCATCAGTGAGTCAAGGGTGGCGCTCGAGCAGTACTTC.

This chain uses TRBV28 with TRBJ2-5, with D perhaps TRBD1 or TRBD2 (5 bases each). The germline CDR1 and CDR2 sequences are MDHEN and SYDVKM. V lost 5 bases to trimming and J lost 11 bases, with 12 bases between them. This CDR3 spans 11 amino acids. The CDR3 region has the DNA TGTGCCAGCAGTGGGACGGCAGAGCAGTACTTC. Translation: CASSGTAEQYF.

The V gene is TRBV5-1, the J gene TRBJ2-1; no clear D. Trimming removed 1 base from V and 6 bases from J, with 11 bases in between. This CDR3 has 14 residues. Germline V CDR1 and CDR2: SGHRS, YFSETQ. CDR3 loop: CASSLPGYLNEQFF. The DNA of the CDR3 is TGCGCCAGCAGCTTGCCCGGCTACCTCAATGAGCAGTTCTTC.

This chain links TRBV7-8 with TRBJ1-1; no firm D call. CDR1 and CDR2 (germline): SGHVS, FQNEAQ. This CDR3 has 12 amino acids. The germline V and J ends were trimmed by 6 bases and 4 bases, with 9 bases remaining between them. CDR3 sequence (DNA): TGTGCCAGCAGTTTCGGTAGCACTGAAGCTTTCTTT. The encoded protein is CASSFGSTEAFF.

The chain recombines TRBV29-1 with TRBJ2-2; the D call may be TRBD1 or TRBD2 (6 bases each). The CDR3 covers 18 residues. V lost 7 bases and J lost 2, with 26 bases in between. From germline, CDR1 is SQVTM and CDR2 ANQGSEA. CDR3 sequence reads: CSAKRGGDRDTNTGELFF. CDR3 bases: TGCAGCGCCAAAAGGGGCGGGGACCGGGACACCAACACCGGGGAGCTGTTTTTT.

The chain uses TRBV2 and TRBJ1-1, with 8 positions matching TRBD1. The CDR3 has 14 amino acids. The germline gives CDR1 SNHLY, CDR2 FYNNEI. V lost 6 bases to trimming and J lost 5 bases; unmatched junction nucleotides: 8. The CDR3 DNA reads TGTGCCAGCAGCGCAGGGGGCCGTAGGACTGAAGCTTTCTTT. Translation gives CASSAGGRRTEAFF.

In DNA form, the CDR3 reads TGTGCCAGTAGTATGTGGAGGAGGGAAGGCTACACCTTC. Amino acids: CASSMWRREGYTF. The chain joins TRBV19 to TRBJ1-2; D unclear. This CDR3 contains 13 residues. V shed 3 bases and J shed 8 bases, with 13 bases lying between them. The germline gives CDR1 LNHDA, CDR2 SQIVND (reference sequence).

The V and J genes are TRBV5-1 and TRBJ2-7, with D perhaps given as TRBD1 or TRBD2 (5 bases each). V was pared by 2 bases and J by 1 base, with 10 bases between. The V gene's germline CDR1 is SGHRS and CDR2 YFSETQ. The CDR3 runs 14 residues. The CDR3 DNA reads as TGCGCCAGCAGCTTCCGGGACGAGTCCTACGAGCAGTACTTC. Protein sequence: CASSFRDESYEQYF.

The V call is TRBV30, the J call TRBJ1-5; D gene ambiguous. CDR1 and CDR2 (germline): GTSNPN, SVGIG (reference sequence). The CDR3 has 13 amino acids. V dropped 5 bases and J dropped 0 bases, with 8 bases sitting between them. CDR3 in DNA: TGTGCCTGGGCTGCGGGTAGCAATCAGCCCCAGCATTTT. This codes for CAWAAGSNQPQHF. Based on the CDR3 plus reference TRBV30 and TRBJ1-5, the full variable domain is SQTIHQWPATLVQPVGSPLSLECTVEGTSNPNLYWYRQAAGRGLQLLFYSVGIGQISSEVPQNLSASRPQDRQFILSSKKLLLSDSGFYLCAWAAGSNQPQHFGDGTRLSIL.